This section outlines one T cell receptor beta chain sequence together with its context. The target of this receptor is not known. No quality values exist for individual bases; no much larger clone is one base distant. The immunoSEQ Assay, a bias-controlled multiplex PCR, was used to amplify TCRbeta CDR3 regions from genomic DNA. From the authors' description of their analysis: Nucleated cell counts per sample were estimated from amplification of reference gene primers within the assay. To quantify the absolute abundance of each unique TCRbeta CDR3 rearrangement, sequence reads were collapsed and filtered. For each sample, productive Simpson clonality was calculated as the square root of Simpson's diversity index over productive rearrangements. Sourced from immuneACCESS, this table was stored by TCRdb with only in-frame sequences that have V and J called. A share of the clones is absent; for the studies checked, an unresolved V gene accounts for under half, and the remainder has no known explanation. V, J and clone size reflect that table, while D and trimming were determined from the DNA. The sample yields about 240,000 clones; about 89% were counted once. Approximately 4.1% of the sample rests with the top ten.

The data are from a study of blood T cell repertoires in COVID-19 (TCRdb year 2020). Background on the whole study: The collaborator samples originated in the United States, Italy and Spain and spanned the acute and convalescent phases of COVID-19. The material from the prospective study consisted of cDNA or gDNA derived from T cells, B-cell-depleted T cells, or PBMCs. The dataset comprised deeply sampled blood TCRbeta repertoires from subjects exposed to, actively infected with, or recovered from COVID-19. The repertoires were released in a freely available public database meant as a resource for research on the immune response to SARS-CoV-2. Samples came from the ongoing ImmuneRACE study (first 160 participants) plus 1,254 subjects from 6 global collaborators. Nearly every sample came with metadata listing a de-identified subject ID, COVID-19 status, age in years and sex. Where available, HLA class I and class II types were obtained from metadata supplied by the sample provider rather than from assay-based typing.

Participants in the prospective study were enrolled through a virtual design, were aged roughly 18 to 100 years, and lived in about 25 United States geographic areas. In the prospective study, cohorts were assigned on the basis of participant-reported clinical history obtained from a screening survey and a study questionnaire. For ImmuneRACE Cohort 3, a participant was defined as recovered based on two consecutive negative NP/OP PCR tests, clearance by a healthcare professional, or resolution of symptoms. In the prospective study, mobile phlebotomists collected whole blood, serum and a nasopharyngeal or oropharyngeal swab from each participant. Participants in the prospective study had the option to provide additional blood draws and questionnaires over a roughly two-month period. Before DNA extraction, blood samples from the prospective study were shipped at room temperature or frozen. Findings and caveats that apply to the study as a whole: The amount of clinical and demographic metadata varied by source and participant and was provided uncurated.

From a lookup of the germline V gene, CDR1 and CDR2 are MGHRA and YSYEKL. Reading from cysteine to phenylalanine, the CDR3 counts 15 amino acids. Left in the record is the CDR3 DNA by itself, 45 bases read in frame from the first base. V gives up 0 bases and J gives up 8 bases, and the segment between their germline ends measures 13 bases. The chain joins TRBV4-1 to TRBJ1-4; the best D guess is TRBD1, with 5 bases matching. The clonotype comes from a woman in her 30s who had recovered from COVID-19. Sequenced sample: PBMCs or T cells enriched from blood (not recorded which). The nucleotide sequence reads as follows: TGCGCCAGCAGCCAAGATGATCAGGGCTGGGAAAAACTGTTTTTT. This codes for CASSQDDQGWEKLFF.